This TCR beta chain was sequenced during a study of blood T cell repertoires in COVID-19. Study overall: Researchers got acute and convalescent COVID-19 samples from the United States, Italy and Spain. The analysed material was cDNA or gDNA that came from T cells, B-cell-depleted T cells, or PBMCs.

Original processing methods: Counts of nucleated cells, estimated from reference gene primer amplification, were obtained. Only in-frame clones appear in the TCRdb table, and some are missing; sequencing was by immunoSEQ multiplex PCR. V and J calls plus clone size are reproduced from that table; the DNA served to infer D and trimming. This sample has 130,000 or so clones; 84% occur once, and the top ten carry approximately 18%. A few counts support this clone. This receptor was taken from a woman of 80 years or more with acute or convalescent COVID-19. Sample: peripheral blood.

CDR3 nucleotides: TGTGCCAGCAGTGCACAAGGGACAGGCTCCAACTATGGCTACACCTTC. Its protein is CASSAQGTGSNYGYTF. The genes are TRBV6-1 and TRBJ1-2; TRBD1 aligns across 8 bases. After removal of 4 bases from V and 2 bases from J, the junction contained 9 bases not matched to a gene. The CDR3 is 16 amino acids. CDR1 is MNHNS and CDR2 is SASEGT in the germline V gene.